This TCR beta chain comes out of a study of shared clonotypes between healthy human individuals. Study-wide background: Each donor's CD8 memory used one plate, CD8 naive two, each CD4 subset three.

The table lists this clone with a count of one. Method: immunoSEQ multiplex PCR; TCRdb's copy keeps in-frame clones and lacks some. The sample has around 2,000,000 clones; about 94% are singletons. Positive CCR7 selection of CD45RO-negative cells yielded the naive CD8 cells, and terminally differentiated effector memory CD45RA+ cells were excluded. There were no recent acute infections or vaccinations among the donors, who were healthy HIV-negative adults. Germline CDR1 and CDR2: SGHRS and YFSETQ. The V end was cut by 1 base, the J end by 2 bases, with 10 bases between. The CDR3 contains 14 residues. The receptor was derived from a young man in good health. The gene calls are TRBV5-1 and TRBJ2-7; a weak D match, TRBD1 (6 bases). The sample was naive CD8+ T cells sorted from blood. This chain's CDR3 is CASSLLDSTYEQYF. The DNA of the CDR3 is TGCGCCAGCAGCTTGCTGGACAGTACCTACGAGCAGTACTTC.